This TCR beta chain stems from a study of patients and donors after allogeneic stem cell transplantation. TCRdb reprocessed the RT-PCR reads via MiXCR and lists one record per CDR3 protein. The sample includes 900,000 to 1,000,000 distinct CDR3 sequences, roughly 18% seen only once; the top ten take 5% to 7.5%. Trimming cost V 0 bases and J 2 bases; bases outside gene matches: 3. The CDR3 has 16 amino acids. CDR1 KGHDR and CDR2 SFDVKD come from the germline V gene. This clonotype was seen a handful of times. This chain connects TRBV24-1 to TRBJ2-3; 8 bases match TRBD2. This receptor was taken from a human donor who was either an allogeneic HSCT recipient or a stem cell or donor lymphocyte infusion donor (not recorded which). It is not recorded whose cells these are; they may come from a transplant donor. Input material: blood, either unsorted or a sorted T cell fraction (not recorded which). For the CDR3, the DNA is TGTGCCACCAGTGATTTGGCGGGGGGAATCACAGATACGCAGTATTTT. It yields the protein CATSDLAGGITDTQYF.